A single sample is the source of the 6 T cell receptor beta chains below, sequenced in a study of cytomegalovirus exposure and HLA in healthy donors. This PCR relied on a set of 60 Vbeta primers and 13 Jbeta primers. Repertoires were generated with immunoSEQ multiplex PCR, while TCRdb's copy carries only in-frame clones and drops some. The table includes 120,000 to 150,000 clones, around 80% detected once. The sample consisted of PBMCs. Receptors were obtained from a young man in good health and CMV-seropositive.

The V and J genes are TRBV19 and TRBJ1-1, with 7 bases aligning to TRBD1. CDR1 and CDR2 (germline): LNHDA, SQIVND (reference sequence). V gave up 3 bases and J gave up 4 bases; unmatched junction bases: 8. The CDR3 covers 15 residues. The CDR3 sequence: CASSILAGGGTEAFF. In DNA, the CDR3 is TGTGCCAGTAGTATCTTAGCAGGGGGTGGCACTGAAGCTTTCTTT. The whole variable domain, filled in from reference TRBV19 and TRBJ1-1, reads DGGITQSPKYLFRKEGQNVTLSCEQNLNHDAMYWYRQDPGQGLRLIYYSQIVNDFQKGDIAEGYSVSREKKESFPLTVTSAQKNPTAFYLCASSILAGGGTEAFFGQGTRLTVV.

Worth noting for this clone: This sample also contains other DNA sequences that code for the same CDR3. The V gene is TRBV5-4, the J gene TRBJ2-7; 11 bases line up with TRBD2. The CDR3 contains 17 residues. Germline loops: CDR1 SGHNT, CDR2 YYREEE (reference sequence). V lost 4 bases, J lost 5 bases, and 14 bases stayed unmatched. CDR3 residues: CASSGSTLAGGGHEQYF. Written as DNA, the CDR3 is TGTGCCAGCAGCGGCTCCACCTTAGCGGGAGGGGGACACGAGCAGTACTTC.

This clone came up many times. The rearrangement links TRBV29-1 to TRBJ2-7; D uncertain. Germline V gene sequence: CDR1 SQVTM, CDR2 ANQGSEA. CDR3 length: 11 residues. Between the trimmed V and J ends, which lost 5 bases and 1 base, there was a span of 6 bases. The CDR3 region is CSVIGSYEQYF. The CDR3 region has the DNA TGCAGCGTTATCGGGTCCTACGAGCAGTACTTC.

The CDR3 DNA follows: TGTGCCAGCACCCTGGGGAGGGCCGGTTACAATGAGCAGTTCTTC. This codes for CASTLGRAGYNEQFF. The rearrangement joins TRBV6-1 to TRBJ2-1; 7 positions agree with TRBD2. V was clipped by 7 bases and J by 4 bases; unmatched bases: 10. Germline V CDR1 and CDR2: MNHNS, SASEGT. This CDR3 is 15 amino acids long.

This rearrangement joins TRBV5-1 to TRBJ2-2, with D perhaps TRBD2 (6 bases). The length of the CDR3 is 14 residues. Deletions cut 0 bases from V and 6 bases from J, with 9 bases between. CDR1 and CDR2 (germline): SGHRS, YFSETQ. As DNA, the CDR3 is TGCGCCAGCAGCTTGGCCACTAGCCCCGGGGAGCTGTTTTTT. Amino acids: CASSLATSPGELFF.

The chain uses TRBV2 and TRBJ1-5; the D is unclear. This CDR3 spans 15 amino acids. CDR1 is SNHLY, CDR2 FYNNEI, per germline. V lost 4 bases and J lost 3, with 13 bases in between. CDR3 coding DNA: TGTGCCAGCAGTGGAGGGTCCCGTCCCAATCAGCCCCAGCATTTT. Translating it yields CASSGGSRPNQPQHF.